The 23 T cell receptor beta chains in this list originate from one sample, sequenced in a study of blood T cell repertoires in COVID-19. Sequencing used immunoSEQ multiplex PCR; TCRdb keeps in-frame clones, though not all of them. The sample lists about 240,000 clones, approximately 83% occurring once. The sequenced material came from peripheral blood. The receptors derive from a woman aged 30 to 39 who had recovered from COVID-19.

There are many counts of this clone. The chain has TRBV14 and TRBJ1-6, with a weak D call TRBD1 (6 bases). The CDR3 contains 16 residues. Trimming stripped 2 bases from V and 6 bases from J, with 14 bases between. The V gene's germline CDR1 is SGHDN and CDR2 FVKESK. Here the CDR3 DNA reads TGTGCCAGCAGCCAAACGAAGTTCAGGGGTAATTCACCCCTCCACTTT. Its protein product is CASSQTKFRGNSPLHF.

This chain links TRBV2 with TRBJ2-1; 7 nucleotides align to TRBD2. The V and J ends lost 5 bases and 7 bases, in that order; junction bases with no gene match: 2. CDR3 length: 12 residues. The germline CDR1 and CDR2 sequences are SNHLY and FYNNEI. DNA of the CDR3: TGTGCCAGCAGTCAACTAGCGAATGAGCAGTTCTTC. Amino acid sequence: CASSQLANEQFF.

The rearrangement joins TRBV6-5 to TRBJ2-1, with TRBD1 identical over 7 bases. The CDR3 spans 14 residues. The trim removed 5 bases at V and 7 bases at J, leaving 8 bases unmatched. CDR1 is MNHEY and CDR2 is SVGAGI in the germline V gene. DNA of the CDR3: TGTGCCAGCAGTCAGGAAAGGGGGCGGAATGAGCAGTTCTTC. This encodes CASSQERGRNEQFF.

V usage is TRBV5-5 and J usage is TRBJ1-1; possibly TRBD1 for D (5 bases). Germline CDR1 is SGHKS and CDR2 is YYEKEE (reference sequence). The CDR3 is 13 amino acids. V was clipped by 2 bases and J by 8 bases, with 13 bases between them. Here the CDR3 reads CASSFPGLEEAFF. The CDR3 DNA reads as TGTGCCAGCAGCTTTCCGGGACTAGAAGAAGCTTTCTTT.

J is TRBJ1-2 and V is TRBV30; TRBD1 matches 9 bases. This CDR3 is 13 amino acids long. Germline-derived CDR1 and CDR2 are GTSNPN and SVGIG (reference sequence). V shed 3 bases and J 2 bases; nucleotides not matched to a gene: 1. DNA for the CDR3: TGTGCCTGGAGGACAGGGGGAAACTATGGCTACACCTTC. This sequence encodes CAWRTGGNYGYTF.

CDR3 in DNA: TGTGCCAGCAGCCTGGCCCATACGCAGTATTTT. As protein: CASSLAHTQYF. The V call is TRBV7-3, the J call TRBJ2-3, with D unresolved. From germline, CDR1 is SGHTA and CDR2 FQGTGA. V lost 5 bases and J lost 7, with 7 bases in between. The CDR3 totals 11 residues.

The chain uses TRBV5-1 and TRBJ2-3; no clear D gene. The germline V gene has CDR1 SGHRS and CDR2 YFSETQ. The CDR3 loop spans 16 amino acids. Trimming stripped 1 base from V and 0 bases from J, with 12 bases between. CDR3 loop: CASSLFMGPSTDTQYF. Here the CDR3 DNA reads TGCGCCAGCAGCTTGTTTATGGGCCCCAGCACAGATACGCAGTATTTT. Together with reference TRBV5-1 and TRBJ2-3, the CDR3 gives the full variable domain: KAGVTQTPRYLIKTRGQQVTLSCSPISGHRSVSWYQQTPGQGLQFLFEYFSETQRNKGNFPGRFSGRQFSNSRSEMNVSTLELGDSALYLCASSLFMGPSTDTQYFGPGTRLTVL.

The chain links TRBV21-1 to TRBJ2-7; the DNA was not used to check the table's D call, TRBD2. TRBV21-1 is flagged as a pseudogene. CDR3 length: 18 amino acids. The CDR3 reads CASSKVASGGAFAYEQYF. CDR3 DNA sequence: TGTGCCAGCAGCAAAGTAGCTAGCGGGGGGGCCTTCGCCTACGAGCAGTACTTC.

The V gene is TRBV18, the J gene TRBJ2-7; D may be TRBD2 (5 bases). The CDR3 has 14 residues. Germline CDR1 and CDR2: KGHSH and LQKENI. With 4 bases removed from V and 3 bases from J, the gap between germline ends came to 13 bases. CDR3 sequence (DNA): TGTGCCAGCTCACAGACCCGGGGAAACTACGAGCAGTACTTC. This encodes CASSQTRGNYEQYF.

This chain joins TRBV2 and TRBJ2-3; possibly TRBD1 for D (8 bases). Germline-derived CDR1 and CDR2 are SNHLY and FYNNEI. The V end lost 3 bases, the J end lost 1 base, and 17 bases lay between the germline ends. The CDR3 length is 17 residues. Here the CDR3 reads CASSEGGAGGRTDTQYF. In DNA form, the CDR3 reads TGTGCCAGCAGTGAGGGGGGGGCAGGGGGCCGCACAGATACGCAGTATTTT.

The chain has TRBV5-1 and TRBJ2-7; possible D gene TRBD1, 5 bases. Trimming took off 4 bases at V and 1 base at J, with 9 bases between the two ends. The CDR3 length is 13 residues. Per germline, CDR1 SGHRS and CDR2 YFSETQ. The DNA of the CDR3 is TGCGCCAGCAGCGAGCCAGGGTCCTACGAGCAGTACTTC. It is translated as CASSEPGSYEQYF.

This chain joins TRBV19 and TRBJ2-7; 10 bases line up with TRBD2. J gave up 7 bases and V 6 bases, and 9 bases lay outside the gene matches. CDR1 is LNHDA, CDR2 SQIVND, per germline (reference sequence). There are 14 residues in the CDR3. CDR3 coding DNA: TGTGCCAGTAGGCTCAGCGGGGGGGCCGGTGAGCAGTACTTC. Translated, it gives CASRLSGGAGEQYF.

The rearrangement uses TRBV3-1 (or the pseudogene TRBV3-2) and TRBJ1-1; 7 positions match TRBD1. The ends lost 3 bases at V and 1 base at J; junction bases unmatched: 14. Germline loops: CDR1 LGHDT, CDR2 YNNKEL (reference sequence). The CDR3 has 18 residues. The CDR3 DNA reads as TGTGCCAGCAGCCATTGGGGTAGGAGGGGGCGAAGGAACACTGAAGCTTTCTTT. Amino acid sequence: CASSHWGRRGRRNTEAFF.

The chain combines TRBV27 with TRBJ2-7, with 9 bases fitting TRBD1. The V and J ends lost 6 bases and 6 bases, in that order; junction bases with no gene match: 9. From germline, CDR1 is MNHEY and CDR2 SMNVEV (reference sequence). This CDR3 spans 14 amino acids. The chain's CDR3 is CASRETGGRTEQYF. The CDR3 DNA sequence: TGTGCCAGCAGGGAGACAGGGGGGAGAACCGAGCAGTACTTC.

This chain uses TRBV5-1 with TRBJ1-1, with D possibly matching TRBD1 (5 bases). Deletions cut 4 bases from V and 2 bases from J, with 15 bases between. CDR3 length: 15 amino acids. The germline CDR1 and CDR2 sequences are SGHRS and YFSETQ. The CDR3 sequence is CASSPGGSINTEAFF. The CDR3 nucleotides are TGCGCCAGCAGCCCGGGGGGTAGTATTAACACTGAAGCTTTCTTT. The variable domain in full, with the rest retrieved from reference TRBV5-1 and TRBJ1-1, is KAGVTQTPRYLIKTRGQQVTLSCSPISGHRSVSWYQQTPGQGLQFLFEYFSETQRNKGNFPGRFSGRQFSNSRSEMNVSTLELGDSALYLCASSPGGSINTEAFFGQGTRLTVV.

This rearrangement joins TRBV5-1 to TRBJ2-2; 14 nucleotides match TRBD2. The CDR3 is 18 residues long. J lost 1 base, V lost 3 bases, and 5 bases had no gene match. From germline, CDR1 is SGHRS and CDR2 YFSETQ. CDR3 nucleotides: TGCGCCAGCAGCTCGGGACTAGCGGGGGCGAAGAACACCGGGGAGCTGTTTTTT. Amino acids: CASSSGLAGAKNTGELFF.

This chain joins TRBV7-2 and TRBJ2-1; a possible D gene is TRBD1 (5 bases). This CDR3 spans 14 amino acids. Trimming cost V 5 bases and J 7 bases, with 15 bases left between them. CDR1 and CDR2 from the germline V gene are SGHTA and FQGNSA. The CDR3 bases are TGTGCCAGCAGCCCCTCAAACCAGGGTAATGAGCAGTTCTTC. The encoded protein is CASSPSNQGNEQFF.

This clone appeared once. This chain uses TRBV6-4 with TRBJ2-1; the match to TRBD2 covers 9 bases. Germline V gene data show CDR1 as MRHNA and CDR2 as SNTAGT. The V and J ends lost 3 bases and 4 bases, in that order; junction bases with no gene match: 7. This CDR3 region has 16 residues. The CDR3 DNA follows: TGTGCCAGCAGTGATCGCGGGGGGGCCAAGTACAATGAGCAGTTCTTC. Protein product: CASSDRGGAKYNEQFF.

V and J are TRBV2 and TRBJ2-7; D may be TRBD2 (6 bases). V was cut by 6 bases and J by 3 bases, with 21 bases left in between. In germline, CDR1 is SNHLY, CDR2 FYNNEI. The CDR3 extends over 16 amino acids. The chain's CDR3 is CASRGRDARENYEQYF. CDR3 in DNA: TGTGCCAGCAGAGGCAGGGACGCACGGGAGAACTACGAGCAGTACTTC.

The V and J genes are TRBV3-1 (or the pseudogene TRBV3-2) and TRBJ1-5; D gene unclear. Germline-derived CDR1 and CDR2 are LGHDT and YNNKEL (reference sequence). The V end was cut by 8 bases, the J end by 2 bases, with 13 bases between. The length of the CDR3 is 14 residues. For the CDR3, the DNA is TGTGCCAGCGCACGAGGGTCGGGCAATCAGCCCCAGCATTTT. Amino acid sequence: CASARGSGNQPQHF.

The chain is built from TRBV11-1 and TRBJ1-2; perhaps TRBD1 as D (6 bases). V was trimmed by 3 bases and J by 7 bases, leaving 12 bases between them. Germline-derived CDR1 and CDR2 are SGHAT and FQDESV (reference sequence). CDR3 length: 13 amino acids. The CDR3 spells CASSFATGSGYTF. The CDR3 nucleotides read TGTGCCAGCAGCTTTGCTACAGGGTCTGGCTACACCTTC.

This clone has only one observation. The J gene is TRBJ2-2, the V gene TRBV24-1, with D tentatively TRBD1 (6 bases). Trimming shortened V by 5 bases and J by 6 bases, and 9 bases separated the two germline ends. The CDR3 has 13 residues. From germline, CDR1 is KGHDR and CDR2 SFDVKD. DNA for the CDR3: TGTGCCACCAGTGCCGCAGGGGCCGGGGAGCTGTTTTTT. The encoded protein is CATSAAGAGELFF.

The chain couples TRBV27 to TRBJ2-7; 9 bases agree with TRBD1. The V segment lost 8 bases and the J segment 5 bases; nucleotides outside the gene matches: 13. The V gene's germline CDR1 is MNHEY and CDR2 SMNVEV (reference sequence). This CDR3 has 15 amino acids. CDR3 sequence reads: CASQPETGGGHEQYF. DNA for the CDR3: TGTGCCAGCCAGCCAGAGACAGGGGGTGGTCACGAGCAGTACTTC.